The rows below give T cell receptor beta chains drawn from one sample of a study of CD8+ T cells in alopecia areata. Clones were sequenced by immunoSEQ multiplex PCR, and TCRdb holds only the in-frame ones, with some missing. The sample holds some 150,000 clones, about two thirds seen once. The material sequenced was CD8+ T cells sorted from blood. The source is a human donor in good health. The CDR3 runs from the conserved cysteine through the conserved F or W. Fields, in order: clone size, J gene, V gene, D gene, CDR3 DNA, CDR3 protein. A D gene is named only where the DNA matches it firmly. The size field is filled for only some rows; it gives once, few, many or a size class.

>-|TRBJ1-3|TRBV9|-
TGTGCCAGCAGCACCCACTCTGGAAACACCATATATTTT
CASSTHSGNTIYF
>few|TRBJ1-4|TRBV28|-
TGTGCCAGCAGTTTTGGAGGACAAGTTAATGAAAAACTGTTTTTT
CASSFGGQVNEKLFF
>-|TRBJ2-5|TRBV6-6|TRBD1
TGTGCCAGCAGTTACTCGACTTTGGGACAGGAGACCCAGTACTTC
CASSYSTLGQETQYF
>-|TRBJ2-1|TRBV29-1|-
TGCAGCGTTGATGCTCCAGAGCAGTTCTTC
CSVDAPEQFF
>few|TRBJ1-1|TRBV27|-
TGTGCCAGCAGCCCACTGGGGGGGACTGAAGCTTTCTTT
CASSPLGGTEAFF
>-|TRBJ1-1|TRBV6-1|TRBD1
TGTGCCAGCGGGCCCGGGACAGGGGGGAACACTGAAGCTTTCTTT
CASGPGTGGNTEAFF
>-|TRBJ1-1|TRBV10-3|-
TGTGCCATCAGTGAGTCGGGCATGAACACTGAAGCTTTCTTT
CAISESGMNTEAFF
>-|TRBJ2-1|TRBV11-2|TRBD2
TGTGCCAGCAGCTTACTAGCGGGAGCCTACAATGAGCAGTTCTTC
CASSLLAGAYNEQFF
>-|TRBJ2-1|TRBV29-1|-
TGCAGCGTTGAAGTCCGAGCTAGTGAGCAGTTCTTC
CSVEVRASEQFF
>few|TRBJ2-7|TRBV7-6|-
TGTGCCAGCAGTCCAGGAAGAATACTACCCTACGAGCAGTACTTC
CASSPGRILPYEQYF
>-|TRBJ2-5|TRBV5-8|-
TGTGCCAGCAGCTTCGGGCAGGGTGGGATTTTGGAGACCCAGTACTTC
CASSFGQGGILETQYF
>-|TRBJ2-7|TRBV27|TRBD1
TGTGCCACCAGGACAGGGAGCTCCTACGAGCAGTACTTC
CATRTGSSYEQYF
>few|TRBJ1-5|TRBV4-1|-
TGCGCCAGCAGCCGAGATAGAAGCAATCAGCCCCAGCATTTT
CASSRDRSNQPQHF
>few|TRBJ2-1|TRBV18|TRBD1
TGTGCCAGCTCACCTCGACAGGGGGCGCGCAATGAGCAGTTCTTC
CASSPRQGARNEQFF
>-|TRBJ1-1|TRBV5-4|-
TGTGCCAGCAGCTTGCGTAGGGTCTGGGGGACTGAAGCTTTCTTT
CASSLRRVWGTEAFF
>few|TRBJ2-2|TRBV29-1|-
TGCAGCGTTGCTGCCGGGACTACCGGGGAGCTGTTTTTT
CSVAAGTTGELFF
>-|TRBJ2-7|TRBV30|-
TGTGCCTGGAGTGCAGAACTTCCGGTTGGGGCTTACGAGCAGTACTTC
CAWSAELPVGAYEQYF
>-|TRBJ2-3|TRBV19|TRBD2
TGTGCCAGTAGTATTATCTTGGCTAGCGGAGGCACAGATACGCAGTATTTT
CASSIILASGGTDTQYF
>-|TRBJ2-3|TRBV9|-
TGTGCCAGCAGCGTAACTAGCTCCGGGACGGGCACAGATACGCAGTATTTT
CASSVTSSGTGTDTQYF
>few|TRBJ2-7|TRBV28|-
TGTGCCAGCAGTTTCCCGGACAGCTTCTACGAGCAGTACTTC
CASSFPDSFYEQYF
>-|TRBJ1-1|TRBV11-2|-
TGTGCCAGCAGCTTCATAAGCGGGGCGCGAACTGAAGCTTTCTTT
CASSFISGARTEAFF
>few|TRBJ2-7|TRBV5-1|-
TGCGCCAGCAGCTTGGACTCGGGAGCCCCATCCTACGAGCAGTACTTC
CASSLDSGAPSYEQYF
>-|TRBJ2-5|TRBV6-5|TRBD1
TGTGCCAGCAGTTCCGACAGGGGTGGGGCAGAGACCCAGTACTTC
CASSSDRGGAETQYF